These T cell receptor beta chains were read from a single sample in a study of spatial heterogeneity in lung cancer. TCRdb reprocessed the 5' RACE reads with MiXCR, giving one entry per CDR3 protein. This sample has approximately 40,000 distinct CDR3 sequences, with approximately 14% found just once. The sample in question was PBMCs, obtained at surgery. These receptors all stem from a male donor with early-stage non-small cell lung cancer. The CDR3 runs from the conserved cysteine through the conserved F or W. D genes are given only for firm matches. Rows give clone size only sometimes, using once, few, many, or a class for an expanded clone.

clone_size: few
v_call: TRBV19
j_call: TRBJ1-2
d_call: NA
cdr3_aa: CASSINTDGNYGYTF
cdr3_nt: TGTGCCAGTAGTATAAACACGGACGGTAACTATGGCTACACCTTC

clone_size: many
v_call: TRBV7-2
j_call: TRBJ2-4
d_call: TRBD1
cdr3_aa: CASSLGFTGGAKNIQYF
cdr3_nt: TGTGCCAGCAGCTTAGGATTCACAGGGGGAGCCAAAAACATTCAGTACTTC

clone_size: many
v_call: TRBV2
j_call: TRBJ2-2
d_call: TRBD1
cdr3_aa: CASSGTGNTGELFF
cdr3_nt: TGTGCCAGCAGCGGGACAGGGAACACCGGGGAGCTGTTTTTT

clone_size: NA
v_call: TRBV2
j_call: TRBJ2-3
d_call: TRBD2
cdr3_aa: CASSEQEGLAGLSDTQYF
cdr3_nt: TGTGCCAGCAGTGAACAGGAAGGACTAGCGGGGCTGTCAGATACGCAGTATTTT

clone_size: NA
v_call: TRBV12-3/TRBV12-4
j_call: TRBJ1-2
d_call: NA
cdr3_aa: CASSFSGNGYTF
cdr3_nt: TGTGCCAGCAGTTTTTCAGGGAATGGCTACACCTTC

clone_size: NA
v_call: TRBV28
j_call: TRBJ1-6
d_call: NA
cdr3_aa: CASSLLRLQRSYNSPLHF
cdr3_nt: TGTGCCAGCAGTTTATTGCGTTTGCAGCGCTCCTATAATTCACCCCTCCACTTT

clone_size: few
v_call: TRBV5-1
j_call: TRBJ2-5
d_call: TRBD2
cdr3_aa: CASSEGLAGNLRQETQYF
cdr3_nt: TGCGCCAGCAGCGAAGGACTAGCGGGGAACTTAAGACAAGAGACCCAGTACTTC

clone_size: few
v_call: TRBV27
j_call: TRBJ2-1
d_call: NA
cdr3_aa: CASSPNRVDEQFF
cdr3_nt: TGTGCCAGCAGTCCCAACAGGGTCGATGAGCAGTTCTTC

clone_size: NA
v_call: TRBV5-3
j_call: TRBJ2-4
d_call: NA
cdr3_aa: CARSLRRGNRDLAKNIQYF
cdr3_nt: TGTGCCAGAAGCTTGAGACGGGGGAACAGGGATCTAGCCAAAAACATTCAGTACTTC

clone_size: many
v_call: TRBV5-1
j_call: TRBJ2-5
d_call: NA
cdr3_aa: CASSTQRLETQYF
cdr3_nt: TGCGCCAGCAGTACCCAAAGATTGGAGACCCAGTACTTC

clone_size: NA
v_call: TRBV20-1
j_call: TRBJ2-5
d_call: TRBD2
cdr3_aa: CSCLAGGYQETQYF
cdr3_nt: TGCAGTTGCTTAGCGGGAGGGTACCAAGAGACCCAGTACTTC

clone_size: few
v_call: TRBV20-1
j_call: TRBJ2-1
d_call: TRBD1
cdr3_aa: CSASRGQGPRNEQFF
cdr3_nt: TGCAGTGCTAGCCGCGGACAGGGGCCGAGGAATGAGCAGTTCTTC

clone_size: few
v_call: TRBV19
j_call: TRBJ1-5
d_call: NA
cdr3_aa: CASSSQPNQPQHF
cdr3_nt: TGTGCCAGTAGTTCCCAGCCTAATCAGCCCCAGCATTTT

clone_size: many
v_call: TRBV5-1
j_call: TRBJ2-7
d_call: TRBD1
cdr3_aa: CASSFQPGQGTVQYF
cdr3_nt: TGCGCCAGCAGCTTTCAACCGGGACAGGGAACCGTGCAGTACTTC

clone_size: NA
v_call: TRBV6-6
j_call: TRBJ1-5
d_call: NA
cdr3_aa: CASQAGSQPQHF
cdr3_nt: TGTGCCAGCCAAGCGGGGAGCCAGCCCCAGCATTTT

clone_size: many
v_call: TRBV27
j_call: TRBJ2-2
d_call: NA
cdr3_aa: CASSIRGTGELFF
cdr3_nt: TGTGCCAGCAGCATACGGGGCACCGGGGAGCTGTTTTTT

clone_size: many
v_call: TRBV10-3
j_call: TRBJ1-2
d_call: NA
cdr3_aa: CAISEPDPRHGYTF
cdr3_nt: TGTGCCATCAGTGAACCGGACCCGAGACATGGCTACACCTTC

clone_size: few
v_call: TRBV27
j_call: TRBJ2-7
d_call: NA
cdr3_aa: CASSLAIPGPTFF
cdr3_nt: TGTGCCAGCAGTTTAGCTATACCGGGACCTACGTTCTTC

clone_size: many
v_call: TRBV12-3/TRBV12-4
j_call: TRBJ2-7
d_call: TRBD2
cdr3_aa: CASSLPGLAVYEQYF
cdr3_nt: TGTGCCAGCAGTCTGCCGGGACTAGCGGTATACGAGCAGTACTTC

clone_size: NA
v_call: TRBV5-1
j_call: TRBJ2-3
d_call: TRBD1
cdr3_aa: CASSLGQGLDTQYF
cdr3_nt: TGCGCCAGCAGCTTGGGACAGGGGCTGGATACGCAGTATTTT

clone_size: NA
v_call: TRBV15
j_call: TRBJ2-7
d_call: TRBD2
cdr3_aa: CATSRVIGLAGDEQYF
cdr3_nt: TGTGCCACCAGCAGAGTAATCGGACTAGCGGGAGACGAGCAGTACTTC

clone_size: many
v_call: TRBV5-1
j_call: TRBJ1-4
d_call: TRBD1
cdr3_aa: CASSRDSQNEKLFF
cdr3_nt: TGCGCCAGCAGCAGGGACAGCCAGAATGAAAAACTGTTTTTT

clone_size: few
v_call: TRBV9
j_call: TRBJ2-5
d_call: TRBD1
cdr3_aa: CASSGQGLGETQYF
cdr3_nt: TGTGCCAGCAGCGGACAGGGCCTCGGGGAGACCCAGTACTTC

clone_size: few
v_call: TRBV12-3/TRBV12-4
j_call: TRBJ2-3
d_call: NA
cdr3_aa: CASSLRALVDTQYF
cdr3_nt: TGTGCCAGCAGTTTGCGAGCCCTGGTGGATACGCAGTATTTT

clone_size: many
v_call: TRBV9
j_call: TRBJ2-5
d_call: NA
cdr3_aa: CASSVGGPETQYF
cdr3_nt: TGTGCCAGCAGCGTAGGAGGCCCAGAGACCCAGTACTTC

clone_size: NA
v_call: TRBV5-6
j_call: TRBJ2-5
d_call: NA
cdr3_aa: CASSLTGEKTQYF
cdr3_nt: TGTGCCAGCAGCTTGACGGGCGAAAAGACCCAGTACTTC

clone_size: many
v_call: TRBV5-1
j_call: TRBJ1-4
d_call: TRBD1
cdr3_aa: CASSSLTGDEKLFF
cdr3_nt: TGCGCCAGCAGCTCGTTGACAGGGGATGAAAAACTGTTTTTT

clone_size: NA
v_call: TRBV12-3/TRBV12-4
j_call: TRBJ1-1
d_call: NA
cdr3_aa: CASNAWGGTEAFF
cdr3_nt: TGTGCCAGCAACGCGTGGGGGGGCACTGAAGCTTTCTTT

clone_size: NA
v_call: TRBV13
j_call: TRBJ1-1
d_call: NA
cdr3_aa: CASSFYTGQNTEAFF
cdr3_nt: TGTGCCAGCAGCTTTTATACAGGACAGAACACTGAAGCTTTCTTT